This T cell receptor beta chain was identified during a study of blood T cell repertoires in COVID-19. On the study more broadly: The United States, Italy and Spain were the sources of the acute and convalescent COVID-19 samples. Nucleic acid was either cDNA or gDNA, and it came from T cells, B-cell-depleted T cells, or PBMCs.

Per the original data handling: It was from reference gene primer amplification that nucleated cell counts were estimated. Sequencing was performed with immunoSEQ multiplex PCR; in TCRdb, only in-frame clones are kept and a portion is missing. That table furnishes V, J and clone size, whereas the DNA furnished D and trimming. The sample has 250,000 to 400,000 clones, approximately 89% seen once. Seattle patients were enrolled while actively infected and followed longitudinally. The sample taken for sequencing was peripheral blood. The clonotype comes from a woman under 40 with COVID-19, enrolled during active disease.

In DNA form, the CDR3 reads TGTGCCAGCAGTTACCCATTTCCAGGGGGAAACACTGAAGCTTTCTTT. Encoded protein: CASSYPFPGGNTEAFF. The rearrangement uses TRBV6-2 or TRBV6-3 and TRBJ1-1, with 7 nucleotides matching TRBD1. The CDR3 consists of 16 residues. V dropped 2 bases and J dropped 2; count of bases not matched to a gene: 8. Germline CDR1 is MNHEY and CDR2 is SVGEGT.